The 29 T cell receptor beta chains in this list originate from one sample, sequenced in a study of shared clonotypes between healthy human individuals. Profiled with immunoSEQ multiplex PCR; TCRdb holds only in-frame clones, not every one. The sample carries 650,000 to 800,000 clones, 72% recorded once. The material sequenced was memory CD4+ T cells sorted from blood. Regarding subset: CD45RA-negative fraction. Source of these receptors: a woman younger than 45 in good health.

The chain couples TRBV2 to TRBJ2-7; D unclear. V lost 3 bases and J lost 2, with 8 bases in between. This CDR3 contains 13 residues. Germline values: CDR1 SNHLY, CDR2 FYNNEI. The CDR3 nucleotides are TGTGCCAGCAGTGATGTTGCTACCTACGAGCAGTACTTC. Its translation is CASSDVATYEQYF.

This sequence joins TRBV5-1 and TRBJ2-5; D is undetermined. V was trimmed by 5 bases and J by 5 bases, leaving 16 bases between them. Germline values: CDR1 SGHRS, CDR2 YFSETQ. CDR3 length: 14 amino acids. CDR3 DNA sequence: TGCGCCAGCAGAAGGGCGGCGGACCCGGAGACCCAGTACTTC. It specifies CASRRAADPETQYF. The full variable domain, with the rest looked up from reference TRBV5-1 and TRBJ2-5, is KAGVTQTPRYLIKTRGQQVTLSCSPISGHRSVSWYQQTPGQGLQFLFEYFSETQRNKGNFPGRFSGRQFSNSRSEMNVSTLELGDSALYLCASRRAADPETQYFGPGTRLLVL.

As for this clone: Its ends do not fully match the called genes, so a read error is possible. This CDR3 reads CASSPGGGARNSAANVLTF. Here the CDR3 DNA reads TGTGCCAGTAGTCCGGGTGGAGGGGCCAGGAACTCTGCGGCCAACGTCCTGACTTTC. The V gene is TRBV19, the J gene TRBJ2-6; possibly TRBD2 for D (6 bases). CDR1 and CDR2 (germline): LNHDA, SQIVND (reference sequence). The CDR3 spans 19 residues.

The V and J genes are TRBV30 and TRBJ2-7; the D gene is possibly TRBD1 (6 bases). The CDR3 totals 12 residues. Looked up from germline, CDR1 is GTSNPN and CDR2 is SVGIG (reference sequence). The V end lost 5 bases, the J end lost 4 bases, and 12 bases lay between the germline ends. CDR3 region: CAWGQQWYEQYF. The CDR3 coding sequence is TGTGCCTGGGGACAGCAGTGGTACGAGCAGTACTTC.

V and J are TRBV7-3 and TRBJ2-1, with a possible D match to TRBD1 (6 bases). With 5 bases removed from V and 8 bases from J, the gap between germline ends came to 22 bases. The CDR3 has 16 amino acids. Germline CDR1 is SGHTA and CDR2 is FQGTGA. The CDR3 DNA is TGTGCCAGCAGCCTTAATAGGGCAGGGGTAGGTCATGAGCAGTTCTTC. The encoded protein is CASSLNRAGVGHEQFF.

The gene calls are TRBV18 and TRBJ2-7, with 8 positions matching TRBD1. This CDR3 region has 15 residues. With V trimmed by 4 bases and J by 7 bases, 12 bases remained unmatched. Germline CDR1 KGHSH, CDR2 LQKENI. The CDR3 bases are TGTGCCAGCTCACGCGGACAGGGATTAGTAGGTGAGCAGTACTTC. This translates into CASSRGQGLVGEQYF.

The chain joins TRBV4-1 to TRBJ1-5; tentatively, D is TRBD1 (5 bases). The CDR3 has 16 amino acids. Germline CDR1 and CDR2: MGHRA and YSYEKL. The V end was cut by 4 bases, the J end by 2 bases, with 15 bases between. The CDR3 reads CASSPQGAVGNQPQHF. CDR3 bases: TGCGCCAGCAGCCCCCAAGGGGCTGTAGGCAATCAGCCCCAGCATTTT.

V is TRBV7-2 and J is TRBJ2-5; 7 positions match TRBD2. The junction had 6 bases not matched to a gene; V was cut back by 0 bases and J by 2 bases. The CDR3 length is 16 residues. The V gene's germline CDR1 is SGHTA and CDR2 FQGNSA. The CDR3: CASSLAGGPGQETQYF. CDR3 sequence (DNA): TGTGCCAGCAGCTTAGCGGGAGGGCCGGGACAAGAGACCCAGTACTTC.

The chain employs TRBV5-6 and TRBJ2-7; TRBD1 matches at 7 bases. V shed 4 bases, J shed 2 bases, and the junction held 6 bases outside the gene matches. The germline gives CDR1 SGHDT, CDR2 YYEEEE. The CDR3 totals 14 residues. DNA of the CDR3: TGTGCCAGCAGCAAGGGACAGCCCACCTACGAGCAGTACTTC. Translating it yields CASSKGQPTYEQYF.

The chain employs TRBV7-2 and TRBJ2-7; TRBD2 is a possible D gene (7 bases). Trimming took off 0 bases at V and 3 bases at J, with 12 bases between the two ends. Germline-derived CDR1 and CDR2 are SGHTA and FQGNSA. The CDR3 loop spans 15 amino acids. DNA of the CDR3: TGTGCCAGCAGCTTAGCCGGGGGCGGGAGCTACGAGCAGTACTTC. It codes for CASSLAGGGSYEQYF.

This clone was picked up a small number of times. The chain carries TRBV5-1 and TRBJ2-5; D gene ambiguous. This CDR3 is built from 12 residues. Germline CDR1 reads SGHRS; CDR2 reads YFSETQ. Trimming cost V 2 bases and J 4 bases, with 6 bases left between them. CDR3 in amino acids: CASSFGRETQYF. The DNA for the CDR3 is TGCGCCAGCAGCTTTGGTCGAGAGACCCAGTACTTC.

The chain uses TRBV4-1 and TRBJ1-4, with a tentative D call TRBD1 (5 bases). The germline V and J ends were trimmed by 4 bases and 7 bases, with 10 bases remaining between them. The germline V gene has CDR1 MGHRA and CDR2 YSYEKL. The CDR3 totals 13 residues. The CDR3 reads CASSPLGGEKLFF. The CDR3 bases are TGCGCCAGCAGCCCCCTCGGGGGTGAAAAACTGTTTTTT.

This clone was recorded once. The CDR3 nucleotides read TGTGCCAGCAGTTTTGATCTAGCGGGAGCTACCGGGGAGCTGTTTTTT. Its protein product is CASSFDLAGATGELFF. The chain recombines TRBV28 with TRBJ2-2, with TRBD2 matching 10 bases. The CDR3 is 16 residues long. Germline CDR1 is MDHEN and CDR2 is SYDVKM. After removal of 3 bases from V and 5 bases from J, the junction contained 6 bases not matched to a gene. Drawing the rest from reference TRBV28 and TRBJ2-2, the complete variable domain is DVKVTQSSRYLVKRTGEKVFLECVQDMDHENMFWYRQDPGLGLRLIYFSYDVKMKEKGDIPEGYSVSREKKERFSLILESASTNQTSMYLCASSFDLAGATGELFFGEGSRLTVL.

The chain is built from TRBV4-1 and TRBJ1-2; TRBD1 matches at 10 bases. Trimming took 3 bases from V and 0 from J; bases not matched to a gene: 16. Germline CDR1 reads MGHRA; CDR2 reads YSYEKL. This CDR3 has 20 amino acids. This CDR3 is CASSQRPTGTGEGANYGYTF. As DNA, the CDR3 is TGCGCCAGCAGCCAGCGCCCCACCGGGACAGGGGAAGGGGCTAACTATGGCTACACCTTC.

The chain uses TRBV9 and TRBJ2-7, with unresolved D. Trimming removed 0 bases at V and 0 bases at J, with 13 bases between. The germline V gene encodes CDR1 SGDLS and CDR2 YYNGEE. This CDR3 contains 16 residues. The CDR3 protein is CASSVGYRSSSYEQYF. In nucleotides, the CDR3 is TGTGCCAGCAGCGTAGGGTACAGATCAAGCTCCTACGAGCAGTACTTC.

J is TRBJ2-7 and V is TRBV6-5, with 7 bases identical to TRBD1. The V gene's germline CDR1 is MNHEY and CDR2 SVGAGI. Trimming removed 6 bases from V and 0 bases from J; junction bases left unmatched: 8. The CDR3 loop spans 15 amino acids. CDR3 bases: TGTGCCAGCAGCTCCACGGGACAGCACTCCTACGAGCAGTACTTC. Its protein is CASSSTGQHSYEQYF.

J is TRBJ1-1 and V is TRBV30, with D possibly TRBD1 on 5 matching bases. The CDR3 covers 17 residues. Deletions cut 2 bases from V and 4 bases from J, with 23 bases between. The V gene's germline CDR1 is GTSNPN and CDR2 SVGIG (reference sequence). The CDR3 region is CAWSRDHRSFWGTEAFF. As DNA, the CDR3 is TGTGCCTGGAGTCGGGACCACAGGTCTTTTTGGGGCACTGAAGCTTTCTTT.

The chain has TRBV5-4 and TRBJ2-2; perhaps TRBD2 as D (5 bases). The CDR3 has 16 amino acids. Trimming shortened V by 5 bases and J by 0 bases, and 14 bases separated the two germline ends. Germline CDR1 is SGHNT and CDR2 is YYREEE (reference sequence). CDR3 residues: CASSLPGISNTGELFF. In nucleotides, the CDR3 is TGTGCCAGCAGTCTCCCGGGGATCTCGAACACCGGGGAGCTGTTTTTT.

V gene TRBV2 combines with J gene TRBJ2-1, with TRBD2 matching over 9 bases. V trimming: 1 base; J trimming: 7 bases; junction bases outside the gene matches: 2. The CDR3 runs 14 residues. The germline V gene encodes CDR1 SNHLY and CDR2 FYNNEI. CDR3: CASSEGTSVNEQFF. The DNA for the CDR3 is TGTGCCAGCAGTGAAGGGACTAGCGTAAATGAGCAGTTCTTC.

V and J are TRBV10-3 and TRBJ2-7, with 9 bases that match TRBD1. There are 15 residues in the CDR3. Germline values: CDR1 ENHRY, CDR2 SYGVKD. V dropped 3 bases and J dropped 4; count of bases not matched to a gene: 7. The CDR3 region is CAISEGGQGKYEQYF. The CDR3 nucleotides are TGTGCCATCAGTGAAGGGGGACAGGGAAAGTACGAGCAGTACTTC.

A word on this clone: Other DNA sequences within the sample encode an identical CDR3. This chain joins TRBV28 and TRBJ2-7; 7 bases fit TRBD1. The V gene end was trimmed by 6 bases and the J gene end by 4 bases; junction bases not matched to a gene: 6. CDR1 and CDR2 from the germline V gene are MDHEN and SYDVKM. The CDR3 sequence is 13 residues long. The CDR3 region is CASRLGQNYEQYF. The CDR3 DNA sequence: TGTGCCAGCAGGTTGGGACAGAATTACGAGCAGTACTTC. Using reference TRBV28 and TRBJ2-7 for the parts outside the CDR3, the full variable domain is DVKVTQSSRYLVKRTGEKVFLECVQDMDHENMFWYRQDPGLGLRLIYFSYDVKMKEKGDIPEGYSVSREKKERFSLILESASTNQTSMYLCASRLGQNYEQYFGPGTRLTVT.

CDR3 sequence reads: CASSLEGGPNEKLFF. CDR3 bases: TGTGCCAGCAGCCTGGAGGGGGGACCGAATGAAAAACTGTTTTTT. V usage is TRBV9 and J usage is TRBJ1-4; TRBD1 is a possible D gene (6 bases). The CDR3 has 15 amino acids. Germline V gene data show CDR1 as SGDLS and CDR2 as YYNGEE. V shed 4 bases and J shed 5 bases, with 15 bases lying between them.

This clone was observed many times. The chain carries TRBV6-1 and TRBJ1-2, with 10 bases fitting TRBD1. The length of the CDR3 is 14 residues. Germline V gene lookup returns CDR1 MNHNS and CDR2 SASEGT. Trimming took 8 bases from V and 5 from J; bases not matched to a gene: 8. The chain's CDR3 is CASLTGGRWYGYTF. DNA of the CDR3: TGTGCCAGCCTGACAGGGGGCAGGTGGTATGGCTACACCTTC.

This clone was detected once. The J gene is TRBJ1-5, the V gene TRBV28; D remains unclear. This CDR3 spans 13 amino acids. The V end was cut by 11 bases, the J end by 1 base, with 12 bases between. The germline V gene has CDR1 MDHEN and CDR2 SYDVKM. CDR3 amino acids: CAAGRTSNQPQHF. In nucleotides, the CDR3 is TGTGCCGCGGGGAGGACGAGCAATCAGCCCCAGCATTTT.

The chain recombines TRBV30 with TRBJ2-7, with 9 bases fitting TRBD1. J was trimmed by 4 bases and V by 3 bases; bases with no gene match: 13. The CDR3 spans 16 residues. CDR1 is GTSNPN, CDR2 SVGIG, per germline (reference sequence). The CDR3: CAWSVAGTGQGYEQYF. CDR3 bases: TGTGCCTGGAGCGTTGCCGGGACAGGGCAAGGGTACGAGCAGTACTTC. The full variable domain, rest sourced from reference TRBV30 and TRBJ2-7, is SQTIHQWPATLVQPVGSPLSLECTVEGTSNPNLYWYRQAAGRGLQLLFYSVGIGQISSEVPQNLSASRPQDRQFILSSKKLLLSDSGFYLCAWSVAGTGQGYEQYFGPGTRLTVT.

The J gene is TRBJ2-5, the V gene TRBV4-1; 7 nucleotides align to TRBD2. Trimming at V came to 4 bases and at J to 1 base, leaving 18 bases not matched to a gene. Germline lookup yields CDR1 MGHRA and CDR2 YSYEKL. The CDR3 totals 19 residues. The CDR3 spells CASSPAGGRAGAVQETQYF. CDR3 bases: TGCGCCAGCAGCCCGGCAGGAGGCCGGGCGGGAGCGGTCCAAGAGACCCAGTACTTC.

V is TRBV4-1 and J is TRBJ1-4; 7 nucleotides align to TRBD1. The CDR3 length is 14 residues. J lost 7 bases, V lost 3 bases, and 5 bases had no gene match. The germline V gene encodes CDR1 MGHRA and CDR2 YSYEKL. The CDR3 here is CASSQTGSGEKLFF. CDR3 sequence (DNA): TGCGCCAGCAGCCAGACAGGGTCTGGTGAAAAACTGTTTTTT.

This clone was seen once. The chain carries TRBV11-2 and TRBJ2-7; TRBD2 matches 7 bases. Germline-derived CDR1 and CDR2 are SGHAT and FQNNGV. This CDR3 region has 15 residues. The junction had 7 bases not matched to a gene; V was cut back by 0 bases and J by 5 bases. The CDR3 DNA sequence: TGTGCCAGCAGCTTAGATTGGACTAGTCCACACGAGCAGTACTTC. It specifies CASSLDWTSPHEQYF.

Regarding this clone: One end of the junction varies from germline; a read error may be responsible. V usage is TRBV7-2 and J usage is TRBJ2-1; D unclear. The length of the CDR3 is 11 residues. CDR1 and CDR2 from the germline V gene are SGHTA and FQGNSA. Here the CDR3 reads CASSPSQAQVF. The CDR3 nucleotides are TGTGCCAGCAGCCCGTCGCAAGCTCAGGTCTTC.